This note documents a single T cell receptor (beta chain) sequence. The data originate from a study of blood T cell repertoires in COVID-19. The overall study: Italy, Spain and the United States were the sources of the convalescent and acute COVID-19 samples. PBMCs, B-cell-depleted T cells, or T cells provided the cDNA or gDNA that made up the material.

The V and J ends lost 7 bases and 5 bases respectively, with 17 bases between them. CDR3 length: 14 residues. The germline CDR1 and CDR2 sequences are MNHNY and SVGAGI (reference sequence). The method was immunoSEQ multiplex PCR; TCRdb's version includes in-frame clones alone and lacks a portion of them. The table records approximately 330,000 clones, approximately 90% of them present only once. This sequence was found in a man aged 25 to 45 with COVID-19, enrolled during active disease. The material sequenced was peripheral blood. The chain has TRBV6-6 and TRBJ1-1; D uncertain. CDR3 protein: CASTLSGVSTEAFF. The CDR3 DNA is TGTGCCAGCACCCTCAGCGGGGTCAGTACTGAAGCTTTCTTT.